The following is a T cell receptor (beta chain) sequence with its context. What it binds is not known. Trimming cost V 3 bases and J 5 bases, with 14 bases left between them. Germline lookup yields CDR1 DFQATT and CDR2 SNEGSKA (reference sequence). The CDR3 covers 14 residues. This specimen belongs to a study of T cell responses to AZD1222 COVID-19 vaccine. Study-level background: Pooling of second doses given at about 4 or about 12 weeks was done.

Assay: immunoSEQ multiplex PCR; the TCRdb copy retains only in-frame clones and omits some. This sample has about 110,000 clones, with roughly 86% found just once. The study's findings and limits: After the peak T cell response, and only then, were repertoires sampled.

This chain connects TRBV20-1 to TRBJ2-1, with D perhaps assigned TRBD1 or TRBD2 (6 bases each). Sequenced here: peripheral blood, sampled on day 0 of AZD1222 vaccination. The source is an adult in good health. The DNA of the CDR3 is TGCAGTGCTAGTCCCGGGGGCGCGAACAATGAGCAGTTCTTC. Translating it yields CSASPGGANNEQFF.